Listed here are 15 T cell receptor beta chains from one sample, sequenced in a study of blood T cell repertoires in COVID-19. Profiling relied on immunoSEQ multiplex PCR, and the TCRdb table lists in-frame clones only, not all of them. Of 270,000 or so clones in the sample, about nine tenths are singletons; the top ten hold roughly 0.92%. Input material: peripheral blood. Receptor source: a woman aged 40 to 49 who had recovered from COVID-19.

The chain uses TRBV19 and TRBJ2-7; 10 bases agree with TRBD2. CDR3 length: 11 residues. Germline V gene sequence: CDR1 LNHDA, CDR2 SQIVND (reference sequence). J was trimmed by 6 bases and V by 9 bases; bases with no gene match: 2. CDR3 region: CASRLAGEQYF. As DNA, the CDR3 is TGTGCCAGCCGACTAGCGGGCGAGCAGTACTTC.

DNA for the CDR3: TGTGCCAGCAGCCAAGTTGTGGGCGGGGGGATGAACACTGAAGCTTTCTTT. This codes for CASSQVVGGGMNTEAFF. The rearrangement joins TRBV4-2 to TRBJ1-1; D may be TRBD1 (5 bases). The CDR3 length is 17 residues. Germline CDR1 and CDR2: LGHNA and YNFKEQ. Trimming pared 1 base from V and 0 bases from J, leaving 15 bases between.

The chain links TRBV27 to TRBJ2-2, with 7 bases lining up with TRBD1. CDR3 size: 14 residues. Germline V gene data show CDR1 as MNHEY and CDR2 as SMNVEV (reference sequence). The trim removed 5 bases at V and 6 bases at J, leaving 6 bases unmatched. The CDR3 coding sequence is TGTGCCAGCAGTACGACAGGGTTCGCCGGGGAGCTGTTTTTT. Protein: CASSTTGFAGELFF.

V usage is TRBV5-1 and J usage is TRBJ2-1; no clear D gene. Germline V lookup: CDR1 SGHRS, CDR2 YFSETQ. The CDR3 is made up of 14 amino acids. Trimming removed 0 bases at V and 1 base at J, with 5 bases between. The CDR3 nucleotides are TGCGCCAGCAGCTTGGGTAGTTCCTACAATGAGCAGTTCTTC. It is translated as CASSLGSSYNEQFF.

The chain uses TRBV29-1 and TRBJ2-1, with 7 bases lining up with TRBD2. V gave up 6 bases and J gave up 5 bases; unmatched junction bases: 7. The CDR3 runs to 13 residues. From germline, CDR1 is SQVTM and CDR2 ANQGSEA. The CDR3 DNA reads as TGCAGCGTCTCTAGCGGAGCCAACAATGAGCAGTTCTTC. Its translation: CSVSSGANNEQFF.

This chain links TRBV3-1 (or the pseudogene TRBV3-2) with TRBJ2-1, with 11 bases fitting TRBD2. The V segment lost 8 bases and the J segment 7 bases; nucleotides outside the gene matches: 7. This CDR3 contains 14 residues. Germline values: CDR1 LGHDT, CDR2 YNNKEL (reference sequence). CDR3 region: CASARWTSGNEQFF. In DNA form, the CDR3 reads TGTGCCAGCGCCAGGTGGACTAGCGGGAATGAGCAGTTCTTC.

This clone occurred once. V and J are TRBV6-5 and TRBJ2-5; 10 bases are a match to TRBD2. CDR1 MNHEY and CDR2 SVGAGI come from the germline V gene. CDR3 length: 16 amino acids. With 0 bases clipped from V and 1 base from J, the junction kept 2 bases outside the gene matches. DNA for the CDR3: TGTGCCAGCAGTTACTCTAGGACTAGCGGCCAAGAGACCCAGTACTTC. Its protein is CASSYSRTSGQETQYF.

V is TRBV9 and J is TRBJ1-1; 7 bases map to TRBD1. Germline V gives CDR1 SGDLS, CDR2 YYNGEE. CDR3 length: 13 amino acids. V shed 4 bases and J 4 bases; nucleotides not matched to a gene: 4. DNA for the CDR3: TGTGCCAGCAGCCTTGGGACAGCCACTGAAGCTTTCTTT. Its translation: CASSLGTATEAFF.

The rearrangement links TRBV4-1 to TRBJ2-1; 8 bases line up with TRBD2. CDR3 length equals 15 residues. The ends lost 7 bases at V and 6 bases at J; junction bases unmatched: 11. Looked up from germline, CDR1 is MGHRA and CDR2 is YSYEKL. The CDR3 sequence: CASTRNGRASNEQFF. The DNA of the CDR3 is TGCGCCAGCACCCGAAACGGGAGGGCCAGCAATGAGCAGTTCTTC.

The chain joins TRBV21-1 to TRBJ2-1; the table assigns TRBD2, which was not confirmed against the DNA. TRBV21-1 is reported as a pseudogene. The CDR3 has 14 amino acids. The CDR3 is CARPPESSYNEQFF. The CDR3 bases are TGTGCCAGGCCCCCGGAGAGCTCCTACAATGAGCAGTTCTTC.

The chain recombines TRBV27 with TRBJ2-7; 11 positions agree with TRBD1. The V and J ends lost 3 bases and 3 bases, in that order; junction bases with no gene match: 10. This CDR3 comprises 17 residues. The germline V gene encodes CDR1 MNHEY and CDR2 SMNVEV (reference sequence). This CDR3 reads CASSFESRGTGGYEQYF. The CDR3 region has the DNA TGTGCCAGCAGTTTTGAGTCTCGAGGGACAGGGGGCTACGAGCAGTACTTC.

The CDR3 loop is CASSPEAGGDTQYF. DNA for the CDR3: TGCGCCAGCAGCCCCGAAGCGGGAGGGGATACGCAGTATTTT. This chain joins TRBV5-1 and TRBJ2-3; TRBD2 matches 10 bases. The CDR3 extends over 14 amino acids. The V gene's germline CDR1 is SGHRS and CDR2 YFSETQ. Trimming took 4 bases from V and 6 from J; bases not matched to a gene: 5. Using reference TRBV5-1 and TRBJ2-3 for the parts outside the CDR3, the full variable domain is KAGVTQTPRYLIKTRGQQVTLSCSPISGHRSVSWYQQTPGQGLQFLFEYFSETQRNKGNFPGRFSGRQFSNSRSEMNVSTLELGDSALYLCASSPEAGGDTQYFGPGTRLTVL.

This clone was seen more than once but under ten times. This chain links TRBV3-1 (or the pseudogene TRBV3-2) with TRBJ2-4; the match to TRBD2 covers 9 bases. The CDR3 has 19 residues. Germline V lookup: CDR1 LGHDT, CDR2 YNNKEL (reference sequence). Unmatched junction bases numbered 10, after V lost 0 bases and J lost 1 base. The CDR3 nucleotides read TGTGCCAGCAGCCAAGACCGTAGCGGGAGTAGTTCGGCCAAAAACATTCAGTACTTC. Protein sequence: CASSQDRSGSSSAKNIQYF.

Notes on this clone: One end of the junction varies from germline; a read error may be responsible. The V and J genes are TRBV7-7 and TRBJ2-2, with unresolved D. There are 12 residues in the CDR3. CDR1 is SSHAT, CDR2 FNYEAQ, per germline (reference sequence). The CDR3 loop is CASSSAAGELFF. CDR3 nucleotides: TGTGCTAGCAGCTCCGCGGCCGGGGAGCTGTTTTTT.

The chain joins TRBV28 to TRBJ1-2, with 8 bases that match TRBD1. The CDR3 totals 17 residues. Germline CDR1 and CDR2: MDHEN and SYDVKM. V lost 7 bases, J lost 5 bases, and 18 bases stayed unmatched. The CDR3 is CASMASAGGGGVYGYTF. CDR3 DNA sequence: TGTGCCAGCATGGCGAGCGCAGGGGGCGGGGGAGTATATGGCTACACCTTC.